These 29 T cell receptor beta chains originate from one sample sequenced in a study of T cell responses to AZD1222 COVID-19 vaccine. TCRdb's copy holds only in-frame clones and misses some; the assay was immunoSEQ multiplex PCR. The table has approximately 130,000 clones, 75% to 95% seen once. The sample consisted of peripheral blood, taken on day 0 of AZD1222 vaccination. Receptors originate from an adult in good health.

The rearrangement joins TRBV9 to TRBJ1-2; D gene unclear. The CDR3 is 15 residues long. Germline CDR1 is SGDLS and CDR2 is YYNGEE. Trimming took 0 bases from V and 3 from J, leaving 12 bases between them. The CDR3 loop reads CASSVAGGDDYGYTF. Written as DNA, the CDR3 is TGTGCCAGCAGCGTAGCCGGTGGGGATGACTATGGCTACACCTTC.

The V call is TRBV27, the J call TRBJ2-7; D gene unclear. CDR3 length equals 16 residues. V was shortened by 3 bases and J by 1 base, with 16 bases between the two germline ends. Germline lookup yields CDR1 MNHEY and CDR2 SMNVEV (reference sequence). In DNA form, the CDR3 reads TGTGCCAGCAGTTTTAGCTCTACGTGGTCGTCCTACGAGCAGTACTTC. Protein sequence: CASSFSSTWSSYEQYF.

The chain employs TRBV19 and TRBJ1-5; tentatively, D is TRBD1 (6 bases). V was shortened by 5 bases and J by 5 bases, with 16 bases between the two germline ends. The germline V gene has CDR1 LNHDA and CDR2 SQIVND (reference sequence). This CDR3 is built from 15 residues. DNA of the CDR3: TGTGCCAGTAGTGCCGCCCACAGGGTGGATCAGCCCCAGCATTTT. Translation gives CASSAAHRVDQPQHF.

CDR3 protein: CASIGVPYNEQFF. The CDR3 DNA reads as TGTGCTTCGATAGGGGTTCCTTACAATGAGCAGTTCTTC. This chain connects TRBV2 to TRBJ2-1; possible D gene TRBD1, 5 bases. The V gene's germline CDR1 is SNHLY and CDR2 FYNNEI. There are 13 residues in the CDR3.

J is TRBJ2-1 and V is TRBV5-1; 7 bases align to TRBD2. V lost 5 bases and J lost 8; bases outside the gene matches: 16. Germline CDR1 and CDR2: SGHRS and YFSETQ. This CDR3 has 16 amino acids. Here the CDR3 reads CASRFGAATREDEQFF. The CDR3 coding sequence is TGCGCCAGCAGATTTGGGGCCGCTACCCGGGAGGATGAGCAGTTCTTC.

The chain couples TRBV3-1 (or the pseudogene TRBV3-2) to TRBJ1-6; unclear D gene. Germline V gene data show CDR1 as LGHDT and CDR2 as YNNKEL (reference sequence). V was shortened by 2 bases and J by 6 bases, with 11 bases between the two germline ends. This CDR3 spans 15 amino acids. The CDR3 spells CASSQSVKVNSPLHF. CDR3 DNA: TGTGCCAGCAGCCAAAGTGTAAAGGTTAATTCACCCCTCCACTTT.

The genes are TRBV28 and TRBJ2-5, with D perhaps TRBD1 (6 bases). The CDR3 consists of 14 residues. The V gene lost 4 bases and the J gene lost 7 bases, with 16 bases spanning the gap. Germline V gene lookup returns CDR1 MDHEN and CDR2 SYDVKM. The CDR3 sequence is CASSSINRAGTQYF. CDR3 nucleotides: TGTGCCAGCAGTTCTATTAACAGGGCCGGGACCCAGTACTTC. Looking up the rest from reference TRBV28 and TRBJ2-5 gives the full variable domain: DVKVTQSSRYLVKRTGEKVFLECVQDMDHENMFWYRQDPGLGLRLIYFSYDVKMKEKGDIPEGYSVSREKKERFSLILESASTNQTSMYLCASSSINRAGTQYFGPGTRLLVL.

The V gene is TRBV10-3, the J gene TRBJ2-1; the match to TRBD2 covers 8 bases. Losses at the gene ends were 2 bases for V and 1 base for J; bases not matched to a gene: 1. Germline assignment: CDR1 ENHRY and CDR2 SYGVKD. The CDR3 is 15 residues long. The CDR3 protein is CAISETSGSYNEQFF. The DNA of the CDR3 is TGTGCCATCAGTGAGACTAGCGGTTCCTACAATGAGCAGTTCTTC.

The V call is TRBV10-2, the J call TRBJ2-5, with D tentatively TRBD1 or TRBD2 (6 bases each). The CDR3 length is 16 residues. Trimming took 3 bases from V and 5 from J, leaving 19 bases between them. Germline V gene data show CDR1 as WSHSY and CDR2 as SAAADI. This CDR3 is CASSDARRGAGETQYF. The CDR3 DNA is TGCGCCAGCAGTGACGCGCGTAGGGGGGCTGGTGAGACCCAGTACTTC.

The chain uses TRBV7-8 and TRBJ2-7; D gene ambiguous. CDR1 is SGHVS, CDR2 FQNEAQ, per germline. The CDR3 is 13 amino acids. Trimming removed 4 bases at V and 5 bases at J, with 12 bases between. The CDR3 region has the DNA TGTGCCAGCAGCTCCGAAAATTCCCACGAGCAGTACTTC. It translates to CASSSENSHEQYF.

The chain recombines TRBV7-3 with TRBJ2-7; D is possibly TRBD1 (7 bases). The V end was cut by 1 base, the J end by 3 bases, with 16 bases between. Germline CDR1 is SGHTA and CDR2 is FQGTGA. CDR3 length: 16 residues. CDR3 in DNA: TGTGCCAGCAGCTTAAGAGGGTCCCAGGGGGGCTACGAGCAGTACTTC. Its translation: CASSLRGSQGGYEQYF.

This clone has just one count. This sequence joins TRBV2 and TRBJ2-6; no reliable D call. The germline V gene has CDR1 SNHLY and CDR2 FYNNEI. This CDR3 is built from 14 residues. V was clipped by 9 bases and J by 1 base, with 10 bases between them. This chain's CDR3 is CARRSPSGANVLTF. The CDR3 nucleotides are TGTGCCAGAAGATCCCCATCTGGGGCCAACGTCCTGACTTTC.

In this sample, this clone turned up once. The chain carries TRBV29-1 and TRBJ2-7; tentative D call: TRBD2 (6 bases). Between the trimmed V and J ends, which lost 3 bases and 1 base, there was a span of 13 bases. Germline V CDR1 and CDR2: SQVTM, ANQGSEA. The CDR3 consists of 14 residues. CDR3 residues: CSVESGVASYEQYF. The CDR3, as DNA: TGCAGCGTTGAGTCGGGGGTCGCTTCCTACGAGCAGTACTTC.

This chain joins TRBV19 and TRBJ1-3; D not resolved. Germline V gene data show CDR1 as LNHDA and CDR2 as SQIVND (reference sequence). This CDR3 is 12 amino acids long. The V end lost 6 bases, the J end lost 2 bases, and 5 bases lay between the germline ends. CDR3 sequence reads: CASSKPGNTIYF. The CDR3 DNA is TGTGCCAGTAGCAAGCCTGGAAACACCATATATTTT. The full variable domain, rest sourced from reference TRBV19 and TRBJ1-3, is DGGITQSPKYLFRKEGQNVTLSCEQNLNHDAMYWYRQDPGQGLRLIYYSQIVNDFQKGDIAEGYSVSREKKESFPLTVTSAQKNPTAFYLCASSKPGNTIYFGEGSWLTVV.

This clone has only one observation. The chain recombines TRBV5-4 with TRBJ2-5, with 7 bases aligning to TRBD2. Germline CDR1 is SGHNT and CDR2 is YYREEE (reference sequence). The CDR3 has 15 residues. V dropped 6 bases and J dropped 5; count of bases not matched to a gene: 13. CDR3 in DNA: TGTGCCAGCACCGAGATGCGGGGGTCGTGGGAGACCCAGTACTTC. It codes for CASTEMRGSWETQYF.

The chain links TRBV24-1 to TRBJ1-5; D is undetermined. Germline V CDR1 and CDR2: KGHDR, SFDVKD. Deletions cut 4 bases from V and 6 bases from J, with 9 bases between. The CDR3 is 13 residues long. The CDR3 DNA follows: TGTGCCACCAGTGACCAAAAAAGTCAGCCCCAGCATTTT. As protein: CATSDQKSQPQHF.

The chain carries TRBV28 and TRBJ2-1; D is perhaps TRBD1 (5 bases). Trimming pared 8 bases from V and 3 bases from J, leaving 11 bases between. The CDR3 covers 13 residues. Germline V CDR1 and CDR2: MDHEN, SYDVKM. The CDR3 nucleotides are TGTGCCAGCGTACCAGGGATCTACAATGAGCAGTTCTTC. This gives the protein CASVPGIYNEQFF.

The V and J genes are TRBV30 and TRBJ1-6; no reliable D call. V lost 1 base, J lost 11 bases, and 12 bases lay in between. Germline CDR1 is GTSNPN and CDR2 is SVGIG (reference sequence). This CDR3 contains 13 residues. Here the CDR3 DNA reads TGTGCCTGGAGTGAGAACTCAAAGACACCCCTCCACTTT. Its protein product is CAWSENSKTPLHF.

This rearrangement joins TRBV10-1 to TRBJ2-7, with a weak D call TRBD1 (6 bases). The V end lost 2 bases, the J end lost 9 bases, and 14 bases lay between the germline ends. Germline CDR1 reads WNHNN; CDR2 reads SYGVQD (reference sequence). The CDR3 is made up of 13 amino acids. The CDR3: CASSEGFGQSQYF. The CDR3 nucleotides read TGCGCCAGCAGTGAGGGGTTTGGACAGTCGCAGTACTTC.

This clone was counted only a few times. The J gene is TRBJ1-3, the V gene TRBV5-1; D is ambiguous. The length of the CDR3 is 15 residues. CDR1 is SGHRS and CDR2 is YFSETQ in the germline V gene. V was shortened by 4 bases and J by 1 base, with 12 bases between the two germline ends. CDR3 sequence reads: CASSPAPVSGNTIYF. DNA of the CDR3: TGCGCCAGCAGCCCCGCCCCGGTGTCTGGAAACACCATATATTTT.

The chain is built from TRBV11-3 and TRBJ2-3, with 7 bases matching TRBD2. CDR1 and CDR2 from the germline V gene are SGHNT and YENEEA. The CDR3 runs 13 residues. V shed 2 bases, J shed 5 bases, and the junction held 1 base outside the gene matches. The CDR3 sequence: CASSLSGIDTQYF. The CDR3, as DNA: TGTGCCAGCAGCTTAAGCGGGATAGATACGCAGTATTTT.

The rearrangement joins TRBV7-9 to TRBJ1-1; D not resolved. The CDR3 covers 15 residues. The V gene lost 2 bases and the J gene lost 4 bases, with 14 bases spanning the gap. CDR1 is SEHNR and CDR2 is FQNEAQ in the germline V gene (reference sequence). This chain's CDR3 is CASSLNQGLRTEAFF. CDR3 bases: TGTGCCAGCAGCTTAAACCAAGGGTTACGCACTGAAGCTTTCTTT.

This chain joins TRBV5-1 and TRBJ1-1; tentatively, D is TRBD1 (5 bases). Germline V gene sequence: CDR1 SGHRS, CDR2 YFSETQ. This CDR3 region has 14 residues. Deletions cut 0 bases from V and 8 bases from J, with 14 bases between. The CDR3: CASSLEGWATEAFF. The CDR3 DNA follows: TGCGCCAGCAGCTTGGAGGGGTGGGCGACAGAAGCTTTCTTT.

This clone has just one count. V and J are TRBV28 and TRBJ2-1, with D possibly being TRBD1 (6 bases). V lost 1 base and J lost 7, with 17 bases in between. Germline CDR1 and CDR2: MDHEN and SYDVKM. The CDR3 has 16 residues. CDR3 region: CASSLFGQGTGNEQFF. CDR3 nucleotide sequence: TGTGCCAGCAGTTTATTTGGGCAGGGGACGGGGAATGAGCAGTTCTTC.

J is TRBJ1-6 and V is TRBV4-1; D call uncertain. Trimming left V 1 base short and J 9 bases short, with 7 bases between. The CDR3 totals 13 residues. Germline V lookup: CDR1 MGHRA, CDR2 YSYEKL. As DNA, the CDR3 is TGCGCCAGCAGCCAAGGACCCGTTTCACCCCTCCACTTT. Translation gives CASSQGPVSPLHF.

The chain employs TRBV7-9 and TRBJ2-4; the D gene could be TRBD1 or TRBD2 (5 bases each). Trimming took off 1 base at V and 8 bases at J, with 12 bases between the two ends. Germline CDR1 is SEHNR and CDR2 is FQNEAQ (reference sequence). The CDR3 extends over 14 amino acids. CDR3 nucleotide sequence: TGTGCCAGCAGCTTAGGGGACCCCGGGGACATTCAGTACTTC. This translates into CASSLGDPGDIQYF. Drawing the rest from reference TRBV7-9 and TRBJ2-4, the complete variable domain is DTGVSQNPRHKITKRGQNVTFRCDPISEHNRLYWYRQTLGQGPEFLTYFQNEAQLEKSRLLSDRFSAERPKGSFSTLEIQRTEQGDSAMYLCASSLGDPGDIQYFGAGTRLSVL.

J is TRBJ2-7 and V is TRBV10-3; the D gene is possibly TRBD2 (6 bases). Trimming cost V 2 bases and J 1 base, with 9 bases left between them. The CDR3 consists of 14 residues. Germline V gene data show CDR1 as ENHRY and CDR2 as SYGVKD. The CDR3 sequence: CAISEGGTSYEQYF. In nucleotides, the CDR3 is TGTGCCATCAGTGAGGGGGGGACTTCCTACGAGCAGTACTTC.

V and J are TRBV14 and TRBJ2-5, with unresolved D. V was cut by 2 bases and J by 1 base, with 11 bases left in between. The CDR3 contains 15 residues. Germline CDR1 is SGHDN and CDR2 is FVKESK. The CDR3 sequence is CASSQIVPSQETQYF. DNA of the CDR3: TGTGCCAGCAGCCAAATCGTACCGAGCCAAGAGACCCAGTACTTC.

The chain couples TRBV27 to TRBJ2-6; no reliable D call. The germline V gene encodes CDR1 MNHEY and CDR2 SMNVEV (reference sequence). CDR3 length equals 16 residues. The V and J ends lost 8 bases and 3 bases respectively, with 17 bases between them. CDR3 nucleotides: TGTGCCAGCTCCCGGGCCCAGGCAAGTGGGGCCAACGTCCTGACTTTC. Its protein product is CASSRAQASGANVLTF.